This T cell receptor beta chain was retrieved from a study of T cell responses to AZD1222 COVID-19 vaccine. Trimming took 9 bases from V and 0 from J, leaving 10 bases between them. Germline-derived CDR1 and CDR2 are KGHDR and SFDVKD. The CDR3 extends over 14 amino acids. Overall study findings and caveats: Spike was spanned by vaccine-associated CD4 TCRs, which were dominant at 160-218 and 743-854.

On this clone: As yet, its antigen is unknown.

Profiled with immunoSEQ multiplex PCR; TCRdb holds only in-frame clones, not every one. The repertoire holds approximately 90,000 clones, 80% to 90% seen once, with approximately 15% in the top ten. Sequenced here: peripheral blood, sampled on day 0 of AZD1222 vaccination. The origin of this receptor is an adult in good health. The chain has TRBV24-1 and TRBJ1-4; D unclear. The CDR3 sequence is CATRRDATNEKLFF. Written as DNA, the CDR3 is TGTGCCACCCGTCGGGATGCAACTAATGAAAAACTGTTTTTT.